This TCR gamma chain appears in the sequencing data of a study of Vδ1+ human thymocytes. Broader study findings: Thymic TRG and TRD repertoires appeared highly polyclonal, with Gaussian CDR3 length distributions.

CDR3 size: 14 residues. V shed 2 bases, J shed 2 bases, and the junction held 6 bases outside the gene matches. CDR1 is GITISATS and CDR2 is ISYDGTV in the germline V gene (reference sequence). Between roughly 98% and 99.6% of sorted thymocytes were Vdelta1+. A remark on this clone: Its antigen is undetermined.

Sequences come from RNA converted to cDNA by reverse transcription. CDR3 amplicons came from multiplex PCR with pooled V-gene forward and constant-region reverse primers. TCRdb called clones from the multiplex PCR reads again using CATT. This table holds tens of thousands of gamma-chain clones, just over 20% found once. Material: Vdelta1+ gamma-delta thymocytes from the thymus. Subset meaning: FACS-sorted CD3+ TCRalphabeta- TCRVdelta1+ TCRVdelta2- thymocytes. The gene calls are TRGV9 and TRGJ1 or TRGJ2. The TCR was taken from a girl younger than two who had congenital heart surgery. As DNA, the CDR3 is TGTGCCTTGTGGGAGGCCGGATATTATTATAAGAAACTCTTT. This gives the protein CALWEAGYYYKKLF.